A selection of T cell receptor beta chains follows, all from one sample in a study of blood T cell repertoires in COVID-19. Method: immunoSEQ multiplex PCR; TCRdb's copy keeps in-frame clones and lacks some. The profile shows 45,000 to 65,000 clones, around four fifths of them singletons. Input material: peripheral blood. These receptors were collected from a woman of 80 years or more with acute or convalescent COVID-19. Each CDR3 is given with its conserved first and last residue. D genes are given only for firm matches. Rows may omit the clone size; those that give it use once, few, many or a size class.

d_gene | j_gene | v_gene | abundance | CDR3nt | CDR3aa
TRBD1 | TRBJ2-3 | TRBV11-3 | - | TGTGCCAGCAGCTTAGTGACAGGGGGCACAGATACGCAGTATTTT | CASSLVTGGTDTQYF
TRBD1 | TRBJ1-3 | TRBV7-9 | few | TGTGCCAGCAGCTTAGTCCCAGGGGGGCGGAGCATCTCTGGAAACACCATATATTTT | CASSLVPGGRSISGNTIYF
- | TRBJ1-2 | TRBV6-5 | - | TGTGCCAGCCAGTTCTCAGGGGCGGACTATGGCTACACCTTC | CASQFSGADYGYTF
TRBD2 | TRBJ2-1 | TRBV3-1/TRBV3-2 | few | TGTGCCAGCAGCCAAGATCTGCGGGGGGGAGGAGAGCAGTTCTTC | CASSQDLRGGGEQFF
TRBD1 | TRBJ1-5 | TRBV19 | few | TGTGCCAGTAGTACCTCAGTGGGGACAGAGAACAATCAGCCCCAGCATTTT | CASSTSVGTENNQPQHF
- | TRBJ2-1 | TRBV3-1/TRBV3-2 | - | TGTGCCAGCAGCCAAATGGGGGGTCCAGCTCGGTTCTTC | CASSQMGGPARFF
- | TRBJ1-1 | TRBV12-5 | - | TGTGCTAGTGGATACGGGGTACGTTTTGAAGCTTTCTTT | CASGYGVRFEAFF
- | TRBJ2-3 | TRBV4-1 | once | TGCGCCAGCAGCCAAGATCCCCTCACAGATACGCAGTATTTT | CASSQDPLTDTQYF
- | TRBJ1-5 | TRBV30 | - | TGTGCCTGGAGCGTTAATAGCAATCAGCCCCAGCATTTT | CAWSVNSNQPQHF
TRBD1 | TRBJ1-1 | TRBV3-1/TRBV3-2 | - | TGTGCCAGCAGCCATGGGCTCGGGACAGGGGGACGTGAAGCTTTCTTT | CASSHGLGTGGREAFF
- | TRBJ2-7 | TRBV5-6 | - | TGTGCCAGCAGCTTGCAGGGTCCTCAGGGCGAGCAGTACTTC | CASSLQGPQGEQYF
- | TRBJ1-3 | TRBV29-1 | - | TGCAGCGTCAATCAGGGGAACTCTGGAAACACCATATATTTT | CSVNQGNSGNTIYF
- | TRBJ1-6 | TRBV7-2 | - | TGTGCCAGCAGCTTATTGAGGACAGCTAATTCACCCCTCCACTTT | CASSLLRTANSPLHF
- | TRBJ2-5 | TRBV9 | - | TGTGCCAGCAGCTCCCAAGGGCAGGGAAAGACCCAGTACTTC | CASSSQGQGKTQYF
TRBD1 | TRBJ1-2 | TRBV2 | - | TGTGCCAGCAGCACCGGGACAGGAAGCTATGGCTACACCTTC | CASSTGTGSYGYTF
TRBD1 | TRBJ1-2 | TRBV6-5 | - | TGTGCCAGCAGTTACTCGGGGACAGCGAGCAACTATGGCTACACCTTC | CASSYSGTASNYGYTF
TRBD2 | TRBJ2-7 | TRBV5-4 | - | TGTGCCAGCAGCTTGAGCGGGGGGCTCGAGCAGTACTTC | CASSLSGGLEQYF
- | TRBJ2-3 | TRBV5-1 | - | TGCGCCAGCAGCCGAGGGGATACAGGGTCGGGAGATACGCAGTATTTT | CASSRGDTGSGDTQYF
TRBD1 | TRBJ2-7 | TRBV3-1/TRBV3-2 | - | TGTGCCAGCAGCCTGCTCCGGTCAGGGGGCTACGAGCAGTACTTC | CASSLLRSGGYEQYF
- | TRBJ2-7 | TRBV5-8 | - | TGTGCCAGCAGCGGGCCCCTTCAGGGAGGCAAGGTTTTTCTCTACGAGCAGTACTTC | CASSGPLQGGKVFLYEQYF
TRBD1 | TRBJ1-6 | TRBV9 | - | TGTGCCAGCAGCGTAGGGGACAGGGGAGCCCTCCACTTT | CASSVGDRGALHF
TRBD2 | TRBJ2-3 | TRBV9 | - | TGTGCCAGCAGCAACGCCCTGGGAAGACTAGCGGGGAGGGCAGATACGCAGTATTTT | CASSNALGRLAGRADTQYF
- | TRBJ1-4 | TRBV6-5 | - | TGTGCCAGCAAGTTAACAGGGACAACTAATGAAAAACTGTTTTTT | CASKLTGTTNEKLFF
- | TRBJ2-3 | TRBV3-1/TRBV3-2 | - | TGTGCCAGCAGCCAAGGAGGCGGGTTTACGCAGTATTTT | CASSQGGGFTQYF
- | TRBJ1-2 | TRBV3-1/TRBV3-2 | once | TGTGCCAGCAGCCAAAGCGATGGCTACACCTTC | CASSQSDGYTF
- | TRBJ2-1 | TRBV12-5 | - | TGTGCTAGTGGTTTGAATGCAGGGGACAATGAGCAGTTCTTC | CASGLNAGDNEQFF
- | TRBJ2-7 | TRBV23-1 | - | TGCGCCAGCAGTCAATCGGGAGCCTACGAGCAGTACTTC | CASSQSGAYEQYF
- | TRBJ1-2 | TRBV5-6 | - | TGTGCCAGCAGCCCCAGGGCGGATGGCTACACCTTC | CASSPRADGYTF